Below are 21 T cell receptor beta chains sequenced from a single sample in a study of cytomegalovirus exposure and HLA in healthy donors. The assay was immunoSEQ multiplex PCR, and TCRdb's table has in-frame clones only and misses some. Of roughly 150,000 clones detected, roughly 89% appear once; the ten largest clones hold about 3.1%. The sequenced material came from PBMCs. These receptors were obtained from a woman between 18 and 29 years old in good health and CMV-seropositive.

This clone was seen a few times. CDR3 protein: CASSAQRSTDTQYF. The CDR3 DNA reads TGTGCCAGCTCAGCTCAGCGGAGCACAGATACGCAGTATTTT. The chain uses TRBV18 and TRBJ2-3, with D perhaps TRBD2 (5 bases). The CDR3 length is 14 residues. V lost 5 bases and J lost 0, with 9 bases in between. Germline V CDR1 and CDR2: KGHSH, LQKENI.

The V and J genes are TRBV5-4 and TRBJ2-3; D unresolved. Trimming took 2 bases from V and 2 from J, leaving 3 bases between them. CDR1 is SGHNT, CDR2 YYREEE, per germline (reference sequence). The CDR3 length is 12 residues. CDR3 region: CASSFVTDTQYF. The CDR3, as DNA: TGTGCCAGCAGCTTCGTCACAGATACGCAGTATTTT. Based on the CDR3 plus reference TRBV5-4 and TRBJ2-3, the full variable domain is ETGVTQSPTHLIKTRGQQVTLRCSSQSGHNTVSWYQQALGQGPQFIFQYYREEENGRGNFPPRFSGLQFPNYSSELNVNALELDDSALYLCASSFVTDTQYFGPGTRLTVL.

The V and J genes are TRBV18 and TRBJ2-3; D perhaps matches TRBD1 (5 bases). V gave up 1 base and J gave up 0 bases, with 11 bases separating them. Germline assignment: CDR1 KGHSH and CDR2 LQKENI. CDR3 length: 16 residues. As DNA, the CDR3 is TGTGCCAGCTCACCACTGAGACAGTCTAGCACAGATACGCAGTATTTT. Translated, it gives CASSPLRQSSTDTQYF. The whole variable domain, remainder taken from reference TRBV18 and TRBJ2-3, is NAGVMQNPRHLVRRRGQEARLRCSPMKGHSHVYWYRQLPEEGLKFMVYLQKENIIDESGMPKERFSAEFPKEGPSILRIQQVVRGDSAAYFCASSPLRQSSTDTQYFGPGTRLTVL.

V is TRBV6-5 and J is TRBJ2-1; D remains unclear. The V end lost 4 bases, the J end lost 6 bases, and 10 bases lay between the germline ends. The length of the CDR3 is 13 residues. CDR1 is MNHEY and CDR2 is SVGAGI in the germline V gene. The CDR3 nucleotides read TGTGCCAGCAGTTTGACATCGCCCAATGAGCAGTTCTTC. Protein product: CASSLTSPNEQFF.

This clone was seen a handful of times. The CDR3 protein is CASSASVTGELFF. The DNA for the CDR3 is TGTGCCAGCAGCGCTTCGGTCACCGGGGAGCTGTTTTTT. This chain connects TRBV9 to TRBJ2-2; D not certain. The CDR3 is 13 residues long. In germline, CDR1 is SGDLS, CDR2 YYNGEE. V was shortened by 3 bases and J by 4 bases, with 7 bases between the two germline ends. Variable domain in full (rest from reference TRBV9 and TRBJ2-2): DSGVTQTPKHLITATGQRVTLRCSPRSGDLSVYWYQQSLDQGLQFLIQYYNGEERAKGNILERFSAQQFPDLHSELNLSSLELGDSALYFCASSASVTGELFFGEGSRLTVL.

This chain connects TRBV27 to TRBJ2-7, with D perhaps matching TRBD2 (5 bases). This CDR3 spans 15 amino acids. Germline loops: CDR1 MNHEY, CDR2 SMNVEV (reference sequence). Trimming took 3 bases from V and 0 from J, leaving 12 bases between them. The CDR3 sequence is CASSFAWTPSYEQYF. In DNA form, the CDR3 reads TGTGCCAGCAGTTTTGCGTGGACTCCCTCCTACGAGCAGTACTTC.

The CDR3: CASSQDSYEQYF. The DNA for the CDR3 is TGTGCCAGCAGCCAGGACAGCTACGAGCAGTACTTC. The chain has TRBV11-3 and TRBJ2-7, with D possibly matching TRBD1 (6 bases). The length of the CDR3 is 12 residues. Germline CDR1 SGHNT, CDR2 YENEEA. Trimming pared 5 bases from V and 3 bases from J, leaving 8 bases between.

The CDR3 protein is CASSGPGQGSHEQYF. In DNA, the CDR3 is TGTGCCAGCAGTGGACCGGGACAGGGGTCCCACGAGCAGTACTTC. The V gene is TRBV6-1, the J gene TRBJ2-7; 10 positions match TRBD1. J lost 5 bases, V lost 4 bases, and 8 bases had no gene match. The CDR3 is made up of 15 amino acids. CDR1 is MNHNS and CDR2 is SASEGT in the germline V gene.

The rearrangement uses TRBV9 and TRBJ1-3; D is possibly TRBD1 (5 bases). The CDR3 sequence is 15 residues long. The V gene's germline CDR1 is SGDLS and CDR2 YYNGEE. V dropped 3 bases and J dropped 2 bases, with 12 bases sitting between them. Here the CDR3 reads CASSARAGAGNTIYF. The CDR3 nucleotides read TGTGCCAGCAGCGCACGCGCGGGGGCTGGAAACACCATATATTTT.

Note on this clone: Because the CDR3's place on the DNA is in doubt, the DNA is left out and the CDR3 is given as listed by TCRdb. The chain recombines TRBV12-2 with TRBJ2-7; TRBD2 reflects the table's D call only, with no check against the DNA. TRBV12-2 is a recognized pseudogene. From its first to its last residue, the CDR3 has 15 amino acids. The CDR3 sequence is CASRVGAGNTYEQYF.

This chain joins TRBV27 and TRBJ2-7; tentative D call: TRBD2 (5 bases). This CDR3 spans 14 amino acids. Germline-derived CDR1 and CDR2 are MNHEY and SMNVEV (reference sequence). Trimming stripped 4 bases from V and 6 bases from J, with 16 bases between. The CDR3 DNA follows: TGTGCCAGCAGTTCATGGCCCTCGGGAACCGAGCAGTACTTC. Encoded protein: CASSSWPSGTEQYF.

The chain combines TRBV7-9 with TRBJ2-3; the D is unclear. Looked up from germline, CDR1 is SEHNR and CDR2 is FQNEAQ (reference sequence). Trimming took 5 bases from V and 0 from J, leaving 6 bases between them. The CDR3 contains 13 residues. As DNA, the CDR3 is TGTGCCAGCAGCCCCTATAGCACAGATACGCAGTATTTT. Translation: CASSPYSTDTQYF.

This sequence joins TRBV6-1 and TRBJ1-2, with TRBD1 matching over 7 bases. Germline lookup yields CDR1 MNHNS and CDR2 SASEGT. The CDR3 is 18 residues long. The V and J ends lost 2 bases and 4 bases, in that order; junction bases with no gene match: 16. The CDR3 DNA reads as TGTGCCAGCAGTGAAATAGAAGGGGGCAGGGAATCCCTCTATGGCTACACCTTC. Its translation is CASSEIEGGRESLYGYTF.

J is TRBJ2-7 and V is TRBV7-8, with no clear D. This CDR3 contains 15 residues. The V gene's germline CDR1 is SGHVS and CDR2 FQNEAQ. The ends were cut back, 1 base at V and 1 base at J, with 11 bases in the middle. The CDR3 DNA sequence: TGTGCCAGCAGCTTAGGGGCGAGCAGGTCCTACGAGCAGTACTTC. Translated: CASSLGASRSYEQYF.

The rearrangement links TRBV5-1 to TRBJ1-2; TRBD1 is a possible D gene (5 bases). Germline CDR1 and CDR2: SGHRS and YFSETQ. The ends were cut back, 1 base at V and 6 bases at J, with 13 bases in the middle. This CDR3 region has 14 residues. The CDR3 loop is CASSLSGTVNGYTF. In DNA, the CDR3 is TGCGCCAGCAGCTTGTCCGGGACTGTGAATGGCTACACCTTC.

This sequence joins TRBV30 and TRBJ2-5, with unresolved D. V was pared by 5 bases and J by 0 bases, with 7 bases between. Germline CDR1 is GTSNPN and CDR2 is SVGIG (reference sequence). The CDR3 is 12 amino acids. The CDR3 spells CAWGQYQETQYF. The CDR3 DNA is TGTGCCTGGGGGCAGTACCAAGAGACCCAGTACTTC.

This clone appeared a single time. Here the CDR3 reads CASTRLAGVADTQYF. CDR3 DNA sequence: TGTGCCAGCACAAGACTAGCGGGAGTAGCAGATACGCAGTATTTT. The J gene is TRBJ2-3, the V gene TRBV25-1; 12 bases map to TRBD2. CDR3 size: 15 residues. Germline assignment: CDR1 MGHDK and CDR2 SYGVNS. The J segment lost 4 bases and the V segment lost 7 bases, leaving 6 bases of the junction unmatched.

The chain uses TRBV7-6 and TRBJ2-2; maybe TRBD2 (6 bases). CDR1 SGHVS and CDR2 FNYEAQ come from the germline V gene. CDR3 length: 16 residues. V gave up 5 bases and J gave up 4 bases, with 17 bases separating them. The CDR3 protein is CASSASLASGTGELFF. CDR3 sequence (DNA): TGTGCCAGCAGCGCGTCACTAGCTTCGGGCACCGGGGAGCTGTTTTTT. The full variable domain, its missing parts supplied by reference TRBV7-6 and TRBJ2-2, is GAGVSQSPRYKVTKRGQDVALRCDPISGHVSLYWYRQALGQGPEFLTYFNYEAQQDKSGLPNDRFSAERPEGSISTLTIQRTEQRDSAMYRCASSASLASGTGELFFGEGSRLTVL.

V and J are TRBV28 and TRBJ1-5; TRBD1 matches 7 bases. Germline CDR1 MDHEN, CDR2 SYDVKM. Trimming at V came to 4 bases and at J to 0 bases, leaving 3 bases not matched to a gene. CDR3 length: 15 amino acids. DNA for the CDR3: TGTGCCAGCAGTTCACAGGGGTATAGCAATCAGCCCCAGCATTTT. Translation: CASSSQGYSNQPQHF.

J is TRBJ2-2 and V is TRBV7-2, with TRBD2 matching over 7 bases. Germline V gene lookup returns CDR1 SGHTA and CDR2 FQGNSA. CDR3 length equals 16 residues. Losses at the gene ends were 6 bases for V and 1 base for J; bases not matched to a gene: 8. The CDR3 here is CASSWREKRNTGELFF. In nucleotides, the CDR3 is TGTGCCAGCAGTTGGCGGGAGAAGCGGAACACCGGGGAGCTGTTTTTT.

The V and J genes are TRBV6-5 and TRBJ1-1, with TRBD1 matching over 7 bases. V trimming: 11 bases; J trimming: 5 bases; junction bases outside the gene matches: 11. This CDR3 region has 13 residues. Germline-derived CDR1 and CDR2 are MNHEY and SVGAGI. The CDR3 DNA sequence: TGTGCCGCCCACTCGGGACAGCTAACTGAAGCTTTCTTT. Translation gives CAAHSGQLTEAFF.